These T cell receptor beta chains were read from a single sample in a study of blood T cells in healthy people across ages. TCRdb redid the calling of the 5' RACE reads with MiXCR, one entry per CDR3 protein. The data show about 970,000 distinct CDR3 sequences, 51% seen once. The sample comprised blood. These receptors originate from a woman aged 60-75 years in good health. Each CDR3 is given with its conserved first and last residue. Fields, in order: J gene, V gene, D gene, clone size, CDR3 protein, CDR3 DNA. The D gene is left open where the match is weak. A clone size is listed for some rows: how often the clone was seen (once, few, many), or a class if it is expanded.

>TRBJ2-1|TRBV27|-|-
CASSTREGQFF
TGTGCCAGCAGTACTAGAGAAGGGCAGTTCTTC
>TRBJ2-1|TRBV5-1|TRBD2|-
CASSLVVLAGVGYNEQFF
TGCGCCAGCAGCTTGGTAGTACTAGCGGGAGTTGGTTACAATGAGCAGTTCTTC
>TRBJ2-1|TRBV2|-|many
CASTQGRSYNEQFF
TGTGCCAGCACCCAAGGGCGGAGTTACAATGAGCAGTTCTTC
>TRBJ2-1|TRBV5-1|TRBD1|once
CASSREGQGASEQFF
TGCGCCAGCAGCCGCGAGGGACAGGGGGCTAGTGAGCAGTTCTTC
>TRBJ2-7|TRBV20-1|TRBD1|few
CSAFSTGGHEQYF
TGCAGTGCTTTCTCGACAGGGGGCCACGAGCAGTACTTC
>TRBJ2-7|TRBV7-2|TRBD2|-
CASSSGTSSEQYF
TGTGCCAGCAGCTCCGGGACTAGCTCCGAGCAGTACTTC
>TRBJ1-5|TRBV6-5|TRBD1|-
CASSFRQGAETQHF
TGTGCCAGCAGTTTCCGACAGGGGGCAGAGACCCAGCATTTT
>TRBJ2-1|TRBV10-3|TRBD2|once
CAIRELAGDNEQFF
TGTGCCATCAGAGAACTAGCGGGGGACAATGAGCAGTTCTTC
>TRBJ2-3|TRBV18|-|few
CASSPPSRGTDTQYF
TGTGCCAGCTCACCACCGAGCAGGGGCACAGATACGCAGTATTTT
>TRBJ2-7|TRBV20-1|TRBD2|few
CSASRLAGVSYEQYF
TGCAGTGCTAGTCGACTAGCGGGAGTTTCCTACGAGCAGTACTTC
>TRBJ1-2|TRBV5-5|-|few
CASSLSYRTGAGNYGYTF
TGTGCCAGCAGCTTGTCATATCGGACCGGGGCAGGGAACTATGGCTACACCTTC
>TRBJ2-7|TRBV27|TRBD2|-
CASSWTSGRGHEQYF
TGTGCCAGCAGTTGGACTAGCGGGAGAGGCCACGAGCAGTACTTC
>TRBJ2-1|TRBV4-2|TRBD2|-
CASRGEGGGEQFF
TGTGCCAGCAGAGGCGAGGGCGGGGGTGAGCAGTTCTTC
>TRBJ2-7|TRBV6-1|-|many
CASSGSEGGEQYF
TGTGCCAGCAGTGGTTCCGAGGGAGGCGAGCAGTACTTC
>TRBJ2-1|TRBV20-1|TRBD2|-
CSAAGWAGDTVVEQFF
TGCAGTGCTGCCGGGTGGGCGGGAGATACGGTTGTTGAGCAGTTCTTC
>TRBJ2-5|TRBV20-1|-|few
CSARIHGSVQETQYF
TGCAGTGCTAGAATCCACGGGAGCGTACAAGAGACCCAGTACTTC
>TRBJ1-5|TRBV6-4|TRBD1|once
CASSVEQGNQPQHF
TGTGCCAGCAGTGTGGAACAGGGGAATCAGCCCCAGCATTTT
>TRBJ1-2|TRBV30|TRBD1|few
CAWSRQGAGYTF
TGTGCCTGGAGTAGGCAGGGGGCGGGCTACACCTTC
>TRBJ2-7|TRBV20-1|-|few
CSVSRDEQYF
TGCAGTGTATCACGGGACGAGCAGTACTTC
>TRBJ2-1|TRBV28|TRBD2|-
CASSPGASSGGEQFF
TGTGCCAGCAGCCCCGGAGCTAGCTCGGGGGGTGAGCAGTTCTTC
>TRBJ2-1|TRBV6-5|-|-
CASTRKTGGRNEQFF
TGTGCCAGTACTAGAAAGACAGGTGGACGGAATGAGCAGTTCTTC
>TRBJ2-3|TRBV12-3/TRBV12-4|-|-
CASCRASKGTDTQYF
TGTGCCAGCTGTCGGGCTAGCAAGGGCACAGATACGCAGTATTTT
>TRBJ2-1|TRBV5-1|TRBD1|few
CASSKGQGFNEQFF
TGCGCCAGCAGCAAAGGACAGGGCTTCAATGAGCAGTTCTTC
>TRBJ1-2|TRBV4-3|-|-
CASRPTAGRIRGYTF
TGCGCCAGCAGGCCTACGGCAGGGCGCATCCGGGGCTACACCTTC
>TRBJ2-2|TRBV7-2|-|once
CASSPQQGPGELFF
TGTGCCAGCAGCCCCCAACAGGGTCCCGGGGAGCTGTTTTTT